The sequence of this T cell receptor (beta chain) was determined in a study of cytomegalovirus exposure and HLA in healthy donors (dated by TCRdb to 2017 to 2019). Regarding the complete study: In an earlier analysis of under 750 of the donors, approximately 300 Gb of sequence data and 95 million to 130 million unique TCR beta sequences from 150 million to 200 million T cells were reported. An early release covering roughly 600 HLA-typed donors comprised approximately 300 gigabases of sequencing data and around 80 million unique TCR sequences. Of the 350 to 450 genotyped donors, approximately 80% were placed in the genetic ancestry cluster associated with self-reported Caucasian donors. The aim of the study was to test whether cataloging public T cell receptors could identify signatures of past pathogen exposure. The study profiled the T cell repertoires of fewer than 850 subjects by immunosequencing and related them to cytomegalovirus serostatus. Along with the approximately 700-subject first cohort, a separate validation cohort of around 110 different subjects was used. High-throughput TCR immunosequencing, statistical association of individual TCRs with disease status, and machine learning were combined to predict cytomegalovirus infection status. A later analysis re-analyzed previously published TCR beta repertoires from roughly 600 donors and added high-resolution HLA genotyping to study TCR occurrence patterns. Rather than drawing on any new phenotypic data, the later analysis identified candidate immune exposures from TCR beta sequences and the way those sequences occurred across donors. An earlier analysis of approximately 500 of the donors applied high-throughput TCR beta sequencing to assess whether each TCR beta V gene segment acted as functional or pseudogenic. Alongside the repertoire data, information on donor age, sex, ethnicity and CMV serostatus was compiled. A later genetic analysis took genome-wide SNP genotypes for about three fifths of the roughly 700 donors and used that subset as a discovery cohort. All discovery cohort repertoires had been generated on a single sequencing platform. Class I and class II HLA loci were covered by the typing at four-digit resolution. The number of donors typed differed by locus, with roughly 629-640 for A, B, C, DRB1 and DQB1, over 500 for DQA1, 600 to 610 for DPA1, and approximately 470 for DPB1. Four to six DR-DQ haplotypes were handled as single units for association and clustering, since linkage in the cohort was strong. Across about 370 genotyped donors of the cohort, an average of about 200,000 unique TCR beta nucleotide sequences per donor were sequenced, and 15% to 20% of those sequences were non-productive. The paper as a whole reports these results and caveats: For the cohort, immune exposure information was limited to CMV serostatus. According to a later genetic analysis, donors in an Asian-associated ancestry cluster had fewer N-insertions in productive TCRs than the roughly 700-donor mean. A later analysis reported that several top co-occurrence clusters appeared linked to parvovirus B19, influenza, CMV and Epstein-Barr virus. A later analysis found that most CMV-associated TCR beta chains appeared HLA-restricted, with HLA associations seemingly driven largely by CMV exposure. The classifier was reported to diagnose cytomegalovirus status with high specificity and sensitivity in both the original and validation cohorts. Roughly uniform sequencing depth across donors was assumed in presence/absence analyses, although this assumption may not hold. At a false discovery rate of 0.05, a later analysis linked 16,951 TCR beta sequences to specific HLA alleles. Linkage disequilibrium might explain the correlated functional status among segregating V segments, but an unknown experimental factor could not be ruled out. In an earlier analysis of 450 to 750 of the donors, most TCR beta V segments appeared in productive rearrangements about 90% or about 30% of the time, broadly matching IMGT annotations. Because HLA typing was missing for some donors at each locus, association tests included only the typed subset. The study listed approximately 150 TCR beta chains as associated with cytomegalovirus. Because the 87-base-pair reads could not distinguish some IMGT-functional V segments, including TRBV6-2 and TRBV6-3, those segments were excluded. A few of the identified cytomegalovirus-associated TCR beta chains were confirmed in vitro to be specific for cytomegalovirus antigens. According to the authors, the approach could potentially be generalized to other disease states and immunological phenotypes. Because counts were too low, 15 to 20 rarely observed V segments, including chromosome 9 orphons, were left out of the earlier analysis of 587 of the donors. Most TCR sequences were seen in very few donors, while some public TCRs were found in many individuals. A further reported finding was that TCR beta sequences accurately predicted the HLA-A and HLA-B alleles for most subjects in the first cohort. In this cohort, only TCR beta chains were sequenced, and detectable features were limited by the absence of alpha or paired-chain data. In a later analysis, the rate of TCR association differed among HLA loci, with DRB1 alleles having the most associated TCRs and HLA-C alleles having the fewest. In a later analysis, HLA-associated TCR beta chains showed more clonal expansion and lower generation probabilities than non-associated chains that were equally common. When HLA alleles, especially DR and DQ, strongly co-occurred, attributing TCR associations to individual alleles was difficult. A later genetic analysis associated a missense DCLRE1C variant with V-gene and J-gene trimming of TCR beta chains, and an independent cohort replicated the association. A cluster of highly shared sequence variants was judged likely to be a technical artifact of the sequencing pipeline.

The protocol used for the library was the immunoSEQ multiplex PCR assay. For the multiplex PCR, a mixture combining 60 forward primers for TCR Vbeta segments and 13 reverse primers for TCR Jbeta segments was used. The CDR3 region of rearranged TCR beta genes was amplified from genomic DNA by a multiplex PCR assay. On the Illumina HiSeq System, the amplified TCR beta libraries were sequenced as 87-base-pair reads. The paper's processing steps were these. Across the 600 to 700 repertoires, a later analysis counted some 81 million unique TCR beta chains, around 11 million of which were shared by at least two donors. Raw reads were error-corrected and collapsed into unique sequences with a nearest-neighbor algorithm that merged closely related sequences to remove PCR and sequencing errors. To assign V, D and J gene segments, CDR3 sequences were aligned to IMGT reference sequences. For a sequence to be retained, at least a six-nucleotide match to both a V gene segment and a J gene segment was required. Rearrangements were classified as productive when the CDR3 lacked stop codons and remained in frame with V and J, and all other rearrangements were classified as non-productive. Following IMGT convention, CDR3 was defined as the stretch from the second conserved V-encoded cysteine up to the conserved J-encoded phenylalanine. In an earlier analysis of just under 600 of the donors, sequences lacking an unambiguous match to a single V gene segment were excluded. In an earlier analysis of roughly 600 of the donors, a V segment was called functional when productive rearrangements were above 56.7%, and segregating when the standard deviation between donors exceeded 5%. A statistical classification framework was developed to diagnose cytomegalovirus status using the catalog of TCR beta chain sequences. A later analysis assigned V and J genes by comparing TCR nucleotide sequences with IMGT/GENE-DB human TR gene sequences. The TCRdist pipeline was used in a later analysis to assign CDR3 sequences and most-parsimonious VDJ recombination scenarios. In a later analysis, every TCR beta chain was defined by the combination of its CDR3 amino acid sequence and its V-gene family, and reads without a unique V-gene family were dropped. As a way to deal with suspected cross-contamination and a sequencing artifact, a later analysis dropped more than 500 nucleotide sequences that were highly shared and had low generation probability. For each public chain, a later analysis derived a clonal expansion index from normalized ranks of inferred template counts within each repertoire. In a later analysis, generation probabilities were computed with a VDJ recombination model fitted to out-of-frame rearrangements, and the resulting probabilities were checked against IGoR. In a later analysis, hypergeometric tests were used to score TCR-TCR, TCR-HLA and TCR-CMV co-occurrence, with a repertoire-size bias correction applied to TCR pairs. To estimate false discovery rates, a later analysis permuted the HLA or CMV assignments 20 times. In a later analysis, co-occurring TCRs were grouped with DBSCAN, and TCRdist sequence similarity was added when clustering was performed within HLA-allele-positive subsets. Co-occurrence clustering excluded repertoires with fewer than 30,000 or more than 120,000 public chains, plus five with anomalous nucleotide sharing. The clones in this table, taken by TCRdb from immuneACCESS, are in-frame only. Not every clone is retained; where verified, under half of the shortfall comes from an unresolved V gene, and the cause of the rest is unknown. V and J calls plus clone size are reproduced from that table; the DNA served to infer D and trimming. Counted in this sample were about 140,000 clones; roughly 71% of them appeared once. Around 7% of the sample rests with the top ten.

The cohort consisted of 600 or so healthy bone marrow donors. All cohort members were sampled while nominally healthy, although unrecorded immune exposures were likely present. The donor tested CMV seronegative and was one of the 352 seronegative cohort members. A peripheral blood sample was provided by each donor, and peripheral blood mononuclear cells were used for TCR beta sequencing. The Qiagen DNeasy Blood Extraction Kit was used to extract genomic DNA from the blood cell samples. The germline V gene encodes CDR1 MDHEN and CDR2 SYDVKM. CDR3 length: 11 amino acids, cysteine to phenylalanine. Left in the record is the CDR3 DNA by itself, 33 bases read in frame from the first base. To note about this clone: The specificity of this receptor is unknown. One end of the junction is discordant with germline, which a read error may explain.

This TCR was recovered from a man between 25 and 39 years old in good health and CMV-seronegative. Sequencing was performed on PBMCs. The rearrangement combines TRBV28 with TRBJ2-7; the D gene remains uncertain. The CDR3 amino acid sequence is: CASSSRLYPHF. The nucleotides are TGTGCCAGCAGTTCCCGACTGTACCCTCACTTC.